The present T cell receptor beta chain was sequenced within a study of CD8 T cells in ankylosing spondylitis (dated by TCRdb to the late 2010s). About the full investigation: To find TCR variants linked to disease, the study profiled T cell receptor beta repertoires in ankylosing spondylitis patients and healthy donors. Samples of peripheral blood were taken, and for ankylosing spondylitis patients, synovial fluid was collected as well. The full study cohort was made up of under 30 ankylosing spondylitis patients and around 100 healthy donors. Results and caveats for the whole study, not just this receptor: Some motif variants had previously been reported in the synovial fluid and blood of reactive arthritis patients, which suggests shared mechanisms of disease initiation. A CD8+ phenotype was shown by the disease-linked clones, which were found at relatively low frequencies in peripheral blood. Blood from ankylosing spondylitis patients appeared to be characterized by a TCR beta motif made up of under 10 highly homologous amino acid variants. The disease-linked clones were reported to be significantly enriched in matched synovial fluid samples from ankylosing spondylitis patients.

According to the germline V gene, CDR1 reads MDHEN and CDR2 reads SYDVKM. V has 7 bases trimmed and J has 0 bases trimmed; junction bases matching no gene number 3. From the cysteine through the phenylalanine, the CDR3 covers 15 amino acids. Only the CDR3 part of the read is kept: 45 bases, read in frame from the first base. The sequencer was an Illumina HiSeq 2500. TCR beta libraries were prepared by quantitative 5'-RACE with molecular barcodes. Turning to the authors' computational methods: To identify disease-linked TCR variants, a new computational method was used, one built on a probabilistic model of VDJ rearrangement. TCRdb passed the public sequencing reads through fastp at Q25 and MiXCR, retaining productive beta sequences. Records with the same CDR3 protein are collapsed into one entry carrying the most frequent genes and DNA. V and J calls and clone size were set by TCRdb, not the authors. The sample profile shows a few hundred thousand distinct CDR3 sequences; approximately 20% of them were found once. The top ten hold about 15% of the sample.

This clonotype occurred a few times. Its antigen remains unidentified. Nothing much larger sits one base from this clone, and base qualities are not available. Recombination linked TRBV28 to TRBJ2-1; 10 central bases correspond to TRBD2. Sequencing input: blood, either unsorted or a sorted T cell fraction (not recorded which). The source of this sequence is a male donor with ankylosing spondylitis. The DNA sequence is TGTGCCAGCACCGCTAGCGGGAGCTCCTACAATGAGCAGTTCTTC. It translates to CASTASGSSYNEQFF.